This T cell receptor beta chain was sequenced during a study of tumor-infiltrating lymphocytes in localized non-small cell lung cancer. The method was immunoSEQ multiplex PCR; TCRdb's version includes in-frame clones alone and lacks a portion of them. Here the sample spans around 16,000 clones, 69% being singletons. The germline gives CDR1 MRHNA, CDR2 SNTAGT. V lost 3 bases and J lost 0, with 2 bases in between. CDR3 length: 13 amino acids. About this clone: Its specificity is unknown.

The study's findings and limits: Technical variation could not be separated from intratumor heterogeneity here. Recurrence-free survival showed no association with tumor T-cell fraction. T-cell fraction did not differ between immunotypes IM1 and IM2.

This sequence joins TRBV6-4 and TRBJ2-2; no reliable D call. The specimen was lung tumor tissue. This TCR was sampled from a human donor with non-small cell lung cancer. The CDR3 region is CASSESNTGELFF. For the CDR3, the DNA is TGTGCCAGCAGTGAGTCGAACACCGGGGAGCTGTTTTTT.